These T cell receptor beta chains were read from a single sample in a study of long-term antiretroviral therapy in people with HIV. Sequenced by immunoSEQ multiplex PCR; TCRdb stores in-frame clones only, minus some. The sample records under 45,000 clones, 94% being singletons. The source was unsorted PBMCs, collected 9.2 years after starting antiretroviral therapy. The receptors come from a man aged 25-45 years with HIV. The CDR3 runs from the conserved cysteine through the conserved F or W. A D gene is named only where the DNA matches it firmly. Expanded clones get a size class; other rows say once, few or many, or leave the size out.

size | J | D | V | CDR3 | DNA
- | TRBJ2-3 | - | TRBV28 | CASSGDSGTTDTQYF | TGTGCCAGCAGCGGAGACAGTGGTACCACAGATACGCAGTATTTT
once | TRBJ2-1 | - | TRBV7-6 | CASSSSTASRITNNEQFF | TGTGCCAGCAGCTCGAGCACAGCCAGTCGGATAACCAACAATGAGCAGTTCTTC
- | TRBJ2-5 | - | TRBV5-1 | CASSLSQDQETQYF | TGCGCCAGCAGCTTGAGTCAGGACCAAGAGACCCAGTACTTC
- | TRBJ2-6 | - | TRBV5-1 | CASSESLSGANVLTF | TGCGCCAGCAGTGAAAGTCTGTCTGGGGCCAACGTCCTGACTTTC
- | TRBJ1-2 | TRBD1 | TRBV28 | CASSRTGGNGYTF | TGTGCCAGCAGTAGAACAGGGGGCAATGGCTACACCTTC
once | TRBJ1-2 | TRBD1 | TRBV4-1 | CASSQTQGAYGYTF | TGCGCCAGCAGCCAAACCCAGGGGGCCTATGGCTACACCTTC
- | TRBJ1-2 | - | TRBV5-1 | CASSRGQLEEGYTF | TGCGCCAGCAGCCGCGGACAGCTGGAGGAGGGCTACACCTTC
- | TRBJ1-1 | - | TRBV7-9 | CASSLTPSGTEAFF | TGTGCCAGCAGCTTAACCCCGAGCGGCACTGAAGCTTTCTTT
- | TRBJ1-2 | - | TRBV28 | CASSSGGSNYGYTF | TGTGCCAGCAGCTCAGGCGGGTCAAACTATGGCTACACCTTC
- | TRBJ1-5 | - | TRBV5-1 | CASSLGGSSNQPQHF | TGCGCCAGCAGCTTGGGGGGTAGTAGCAATCAGCCCCAGCATTTT
- | TRBJ1-3 | - | TRBV11-2 | CASSYNDRNTIYF | TGTGCCAGCAGCTACAACGATAGAAACACCATATATTTT
- | TRBJ2-2 | TRBD1 | TRBV11-2 | CASSPRGQGLTGELFF | TGTGCCAGCAGCCCCAGGGGACAGGGTCTCACCGGGGAGCTGTTTTTT
- | TRBJ1-1 | TRBD1 | TRBV30 | CAWTLRDSLSTEAFF | TGTGCCTGGACTCTCCGGGACAGTCTGAGCACTGAAGCTTTCTTT
- | TRBJ1-1 | - | TRBV20-1 | CSVWMNTEAFF | TGCAGTGTGTGGATGAACACTGAAGCTTTCTTT
few | TRBJ1-5 | - | TRBV7-6 | CASSLGRNQPQHF | TGTGCCAGCAGCTTAGGTCGCAATCAGCCCCAGCATTTT
few | TRBJ1-6 | - | TRBV19 | CASSLTGIRSYNSPLHF | TGTGCCAGTAGTCTAACAGGGATTCGCTCCTATAATTCACCCCTCCACTTT
- | TRBJ2-6 | - | TRBV5-1 | CASSPRGGPNSGANVLTF | TGCGCCAGCAGCCCGCGAGGAGGGCCCAACTCTGGGGCCAACGTCCTGACTTTC
- | TRBJ2-2 | - | TRBV7-3 | CASRGGPGELFF | TGTGCCAGCAGGGGGGGCCCCGGGGAGCTGTTTTTT
- | TRBJ1-1 | - | TRBV25-1 | CASSDVMSPEAFF | TGTGCCAGCAGTGACGTTATGTCCCCTGAAGCTTTCTTT
- | TRBJ1-5 | - | TRBV4-1 | CASSQGPSPQPQHF | TGCGCCAGCAGCCAAGGGCCTAGCCCTCAGCCCCAGCATTTT
- | TRBJ1-1 | - | TRBV11-2 | CASSLVRGTEAFF | TGTGCCAGCAGCTTAGTACGGGGCACTGAAGCTTTCTTT
once | TRBJ1-5 | - | TRBV18 | CASSGGGNQPQHF | TGTGCCAGCTCCGGCGGGGGTAATCAGCCCCAGCATTTT
- | TRBJ2-1 | - | TRBV27 | CASSFGDRLNNEQFF | TGTGCCAGCAGTTTCGGAGATAGGTTAAACAATGAGCAGTTCTTC
- | TRBJ2-3 | - | TRBV11-1 | CASSLEANTQYF | TGTGCCAGCAGCTTAGAGGCCAATACGCAGTATTTT
once | TRBJ1-1 | - | TRBV19 | CASSIVRNTEAFF | TGTGCCAGTAGTATTGTCAGGAACACTGAAGCTTTCTTT
- | TRBJ1-2 | - | TRBV15 | CATSRDLNPYGYTF | TGTGCCACCAGCAGAGACCTCAATCCATATGGCTACACCTTC
- | TRBJ2-1 | - | TRBV11-3 | CASSLDGGGLYNEQFF | TGTGCCAGCAGCTTAGATGGGGGGGGGCTCTACAATGAGCAGTTCTTC
- | TRBJ1-2 | - | TRBV28 | CANRDYNYGYTF | TGTGCCAACCGGGACTACAACTATGGCTACACCTTC
- | TRBJ2-5 | - | TRBV13 | CASSLRQGKETQYF | TGTGCCAGCAGCTTGAGGCAGGGGAAAGAGACCCAGTACTTC
- | TRBJ1-5 | - | TRBV7-9 | CASSLDMGEGNQPQHF | TGTGCCAGCAGCTTAGATATGGGCGAGGGCAATCAGCCCCAGCATTTT
- | TRBJ1-2 | - | TRBV7-3 | CASSQEVYGYTF | TGTGCCAGCAGCCAAGAAGTTTATGGCTACACCTTC
once | TRBJ1-1 | - | TRBV2 | CASRINRVGTFF | TGTGCCAGCAGGATCAACAGGGTTGGAACTTTCTTT
once | TRBJ1-5 | - | TRBV28 | CASSREEARQPQHF | TGTGCCAGCAGCCGCGAAGAGGCAAGGCAGCCCCAGCATTTT
- | TRBJ2-3 | TRBD2 | TRBV6-8 | CASSQPLAGITDTQYF | TGTGCCAGCAGCCAACCCCTAGCGGGGATCACAGATACGCAGTATTTT
- | TRBJ2-5 | TRBD2 | TRBV6-1 | CASSLTSGRETQYF | TGTGCCAGCAGTCTGACTAGCGGTCGAGAGACCCAGTACTTC
- | TRBJ2-2 | - | TRBV21-1 | CASGIRDRGDRELFF | TGTGCCAGCGGAATCCGGGACAGGGGTGACCGGGAGCTGTTTTTT
- | TRBJ1-4 | TRBD1 | TRBV5-1 | CASSPPGGSATNEKLFF | TGCGCCAGCAGCCCTCCAGGGGGTTCGGCAACTAATGAAAAACTGTTTTTT
- | TRBJ2-5 | - | TRBV5-1 | CASSLGPLGEFGETQYF | TGCGCCAGCAGCTTGGGCCCCCTAGGCGAGTTTGGAGAGACCCAGTACTTC
- | TRBJ1-6 | - | TRBV4-2 | CASSQAEQGHSPLHF | TGTGCCAGCAGCCAAGCGGAGCAGGGACATTCACCCCTCCACTTT
- | TRBJ2-2 | TRBD1 | TRBV7-3 | CASSLQGAGELFF | TGTGCCAGCAGCTTACAGGGGGCCGGGGAGCTGTTTTTT
- | TRBJ2-1 | TRBD1 | TRBV13 | CASSPGDRGLNEQFF | TGTGCCAGCTCTCCCGGGGACAGGGGGCTCAATGAGCAGTTCTTC
- | TRBJ2-5 | TRBD1 | TRBV5-6 | CASSFRTGQHQETQYF | TGTGCCAGCAGCTTTAGGACAGGGCAGCACCAAGAGACCCAGTACTTC
- | TRBJ2-5 | - | TRBV5-1 | CASSLWLSSQETQYF | TGCGCCAGCAGCTTATGGTTGAGCAGCCAAGAGACCCAGTACTTC